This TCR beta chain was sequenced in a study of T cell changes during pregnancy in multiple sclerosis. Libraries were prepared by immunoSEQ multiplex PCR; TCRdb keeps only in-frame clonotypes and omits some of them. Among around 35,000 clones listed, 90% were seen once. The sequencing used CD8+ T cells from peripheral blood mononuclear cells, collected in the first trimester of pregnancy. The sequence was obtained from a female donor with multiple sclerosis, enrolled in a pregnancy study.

The chain's CDR3 is CASSSGGAVPAGSTDTQYF. DNA of the CDR3: TGTGCCAGCAGCTCGGGAGGGGCCGTGCCAGCGGGTAGCACAGATACGCAGTATTTT. The chain recombines TRBV7-6 with TRBJ2-3; 8 bases map to TRBD2. V was clipped by 4 bases and J by 0 bases; unmatched bases: 15. The germline V gene has CDR1 SGHVS and CDR2 FNYEAQ. The CDR3 spans 19 residues.